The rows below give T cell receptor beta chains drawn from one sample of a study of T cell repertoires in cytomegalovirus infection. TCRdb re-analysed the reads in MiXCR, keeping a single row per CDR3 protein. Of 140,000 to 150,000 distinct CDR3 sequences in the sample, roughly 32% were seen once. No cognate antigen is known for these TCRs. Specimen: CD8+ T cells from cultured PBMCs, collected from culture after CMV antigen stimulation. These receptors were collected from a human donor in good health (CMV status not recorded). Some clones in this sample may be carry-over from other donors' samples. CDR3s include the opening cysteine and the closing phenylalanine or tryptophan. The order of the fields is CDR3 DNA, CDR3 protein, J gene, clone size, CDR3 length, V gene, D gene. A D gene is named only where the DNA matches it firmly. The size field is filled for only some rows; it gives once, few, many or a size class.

TGTGCCAGCAGCTTTGGGGGACTAGCGGGGGAAGAGACCCAGTACTTC | CASSFGGLAGEETQYF | TRBJ2-5 | few | 16 | TRBV7-2 | TRBD2
TGTGCCAGTAGTATAGATCGAGGGGCGAATGAGCAGTTCTTC | CASSIDRGANEQFF | TRBJ2-1 | . | 14 | TRBV19 | .
TGTGCCAGCAGCTCCGGGACAGGGGAAGAGACCCAGTACTTC | CASSSGTGEETQYF | TRBJ2-5 | many | 14 | TRBV7-8 | TRBD1
TGTGCCAGTAGGGGTCAGAACACTGAAGCTTTCTTT | CASRGQNTEAFF | TRBJ1-1 | . | 12 | TRBV2 | .
TGTGCCAACAGTTCCCGGGGACTGGAACAGCCCCAGCATTTT | CANSSRGLEQPQHF | TRBJ1-5 | . | 14 | TRBV12-3/TRBV12-4 | .
TGTGCCAGCAGCTTGTCGGGGATGAAAGAGACCCAGTACTTC | CASSLSGMKETQYF | TRBJ2-5 | many | 14 | TRBV7-9 | .
TGTGCCAGCAGTGAACCACCCCCTGGGGTCGGCTACACCTTC | CASSEPPPGVGYTF | TRBJ1-2 | . | 14 | TRBV6-1 | .
TGTGCCACCAGTGATTATGAGACTAGCGCAGAAGCAGATACGCAGTATTTT | CATSDYETSAEADTQYF | TRBJ2-3 | . | 17 | TRBV24-1 | TRBD2
TGTGCCAGCAGCCCGGGAACCTGGCGGAATGAGCAGTTCTTC | CASSPGTWRNEQFF | TRBJ2-1 | . | 14 | TRBV7-8 | .
TGTGCCAGCAGTGAGGGATACACTGAAGCTTTCTTT | CASSEGYTEAFF | TRBJ1-1 | . | 12 | TRBV2 | .
TGTGCCAGCAAGGCCGGATCATCCTCTGGAAACACCATATATTTT | CASKAGSSSGNTIYF | TRBJ1-3 | . | 15 | TRBV11-1 | .
TGTGCCAGCAGCGTAGGCGCAGGGGGAGCCCTCCACTTT | CASSVGAGGALHF | TRBJ1-6 | few | 13 | TRBV9 | TRBD1
TGTGCCAGTAGCAGCCTAGCGCAATACTCCTACAATGAGCAGTTCTTC | CASSSLAQYSYNEQFF | TRBJ2-1 | few | 16 | TRBV19 | .
TGTGCCAGCAGAAACAGGGGATCGAACACCGGGGAGCTGTTTTTT | CASRNRGSNTGELFF | TRBJ2-2 | . | 15 | TRBV5-4 | TRBD1
TGTGCCTCCCGACCAGGATCAGTGGATGAGCAGTTCTTC | CASRPGSVDEQFF | TRBJ2-1 | once | 13 | TRBV27 | .
TGCGCCAGCAGCCAGAGCGGGGGGGCCGCGAACGGGGAGCTGTTTTTT | CASSQSGGAANGELFF | TRBJ2-2 | many | 16 | TRBV4-1 | TRBD2
TGTGCCAGCAGTGTCGACAGGAGTCTGGAGAACACCGGGGAGCTGTTTTTT | CASSVDRSLENTGELFF | TRBJ2-2 | . | 17 | TRBV6-6 | .
TGTGCCAGCAGTCCGTCTGGCACAGATACGCAGTATTTT | CASSPSGTDTQYF | TRBJ2-3 | few | 13 | TRBV12-3/TRBV12-4 | .
TGCAGCTCGGGACAGGGTAGAAGTGGCTACACCTTC | CSSGQGRSGYTF | TRBJ1-2 | many | 12 | TRBV29-1 | TRBD1
TGCAGTGCCGGACTAGCGGGGGGGTCCTACAATGAGCAGTTCTTC | CSAGLAGGSYNEQFF | TRBJ2-1 | . | 15 | TRBV20-1 | TRBD2
TGTGCCAGCAGCCTTTTAGTGAACACTGAAGCTTTCTTT | CASSLLVNTEAFF | TRBJ1-1 | . | 13 | TRBV5-4 | .
TGTGCCAGCAGCCAAGGATGGGACCAAGAAACCAATGAGCAGTTCTTC | CASSQGWDQETNEQFF | TRBJ2-1 | . | 16 | TRBV4-2 | .
TGCGCCAGCAGCCAAGATGCGGGGAACCAAGAGACCCAGTACTTC | CASSQDAGNQETQYF | TRBJ2-5 | . | 15 | TRBV4-1 | .
TGCAGTGCCCCTAGGGGTAGCAATCAGCCCCAGCATTTT | CSAPRGSNQPQHF | TRBJ1-5 | few | 13 | TRBV20-1 | .
TGCAGCGTTGATGAGCTAGCGGCAGATACGCAGTATTTT | CSVDELAADTQYF | TRBJ2-3 | . | 13 | TRBV29-1 | TRBD2
TGTGCCAGCATGATGTCCAGGGTTCCTCTTACCTACGAGCAGTACTTC | CASMMSRVPLTYEQYF | TRBJ2-7 | . | 16 | TRBV2 | .
TGTGCCACCAGTTCAATTGACAGGGAGAATGAGCAGTTCTTC | CATSSIDRENEQFF | TRBJ2-1 | . | 14 | TRBV24-1 | TRBD1
TGTGCCAGCAGTTCCGTAATGTCGGAGGAGCAGTACTTC | CASSSVMSEEQYF | TRBJ2-7 | once | 13 | TRBV12-3/TRBV12-4 | .
TGTGCCAGCAGCTTAAACAGGGGACACGAGCAGTACTTC | CASSLNRGHEQYF | TRBJ2-7 | . | 13 | TRBV7-6 | TRBD1
TGTGCCAGCAGCACCGGACAGGGTTTCGACGAGCAGTACTTC | CASSTGQGFDEQYF | TRBJ2-7 | few | 14 | TRBV11-1 | TRBD1
TGTGCCAGCAGTCCCTGGACTAGCGGGGGGGCCTACAATGAGCAGTTCTTC | CASSPWTSGGAYNEQFF | TRBJ2-1 | . | 17 | TRBV12-3/TRBV12-4 | TRBD2
TGTGCCAGCAGCTTACGGGGTACGGATGAGCAGTTCTTC | CASSLRGTDEQFF | TRBJ2-1 | many | 13 | TRBV7-6 | .
TGTGCCAGCAGCTTAGTTGCACAACCTGAAGCTTTCTTT | CASSLVAQPEAFF | TRBJ1-1 | . | 13 | TRBV7-9 | .
TGTGCCAGCAGCCGAAGGACAGGCGGCTACACCTTC | CASSRRTGGYTF | TRBJ1-2 | many | 12 | TRBV5-4 | TRBD1
TGTGCCAGCAGTTCCCCTAGACAGCCGAGGAGACTAGCGGGCCGCACAGATACGCAGTATTTT | CASSSPRQPRRLAGRTDTQYF | TRBJ2-3 | few | 21 | TRBV28 | TRBD2
TGTGCCAGCAGCTTATTTTCAGGTTACGAGCAGTACTTC | CASSLFSGYEQYF | TRBJ2-7 | . | 13 | TRBV7-2 | .
TGCGCCAGCAGCCAAGGTCGGGGTATTTACGAAAAACTGTTTTTT | CASSQGRGIYEKLFF | TRBJ1-4 | few | 15 | TRBV4-1 | .
TGTGCCAGCAGCGGACTACAGGGGTTGAACACTGAAGCTTTCTTT | CASSGLQGLNTEAFF | TRBJ1-1 | . | 15 | TRBV11-2 | TRBD1
TGTGCCAGCAGCTTCTACCCCCTAGGAATCTACAATGAGCAGTTCTTC | CASSFYPLGIYNEQFF | TRBJ2-1 | few | 16 | TRBV7-9 | .
TGTGCCAGCAGCTTGTACGGATTATCTGAAAAACTGTTTTTT | CASSLYGLSEKLFF | TRBJ1-4 | many | 14 | TRBV11-2 | .
TGTGCCAGCACTCGACAGGTGCCGGGCTACGAGCAGTACTTC | CASTRQVPGYEQYF | TRBJ2-7 | . | 14 | TRBV2 | .
TGTGCCAGCAGCCGAGGAGCCCACGATACGCAGTATTTT | CASSRGAHDTQYF | TRBJ2-3 | few | 13 | TRBV7-6 | .
TGTGCCAGCAGCTTAAGACAGGGGGAGGGCTCATTCTCTGGAAACACCATATATTTT | CASSLRQGEGSFSGNTIYF | TRBJ1-3 | . | 19 | TRBV7-6 | TRBD1
TGTGCCAGCAGCCCGGGGGAAAGCTCCTACGAGCAGTACTTC | CASSPGESSYEQYF | TRBJ2-7 | . | 14 | TRBV7-9 | .
TGTGCCAGCATCGGTATGGGACAGGGATTCTACGAGCAGTACTTC | CASIGMGQGFYEQYF | TRBJ2-7 | . | 15 | TRBV5-6 | TRBD1
TGCAGCGTTGAAGTACGCTCGGGCCACTGGGATACGCAGTATTTT | CSVEVRSGHWDTQYF | TRBJ2-3 | . | 15 | TRBV29-1 | .